This TCR beta chain was found in a study of T cells in Graves' hyperthyroidism and ophthalmopathy. The study's findings and limits: Onset of ophthalmopathy came a median 6.5 months after the model predicted it.

RNA transcripts provided the source from which TCR beta CDR3 regions were amplified. HTBI primers were the set used in a first-round RT-PCR of the TCR CDR3. TCRdb processed the multiplex PCR reads anew with MiXCR; each CDR3 protein has one entry. Of a few hundred thousand distinct CDR3 sequences in the sample, about 43% were seen once. Turning to this clonotype: Its antigen is unknown.

CDR3 length: 14 residues. Germline-derived CDR1 and CDR2 are SGHNT and YYREEE (reference sequence). Trimming removed 0 bases from V and 5 bases from J; junction bases left unmatched: 4. The rearrangement joins TRBV5-4 to TRBJ1-2, with TRBD1 matching 7 bases. Sequencing used peripheral blood or thyroid tissue (not recorded which). This TCR came from a woman aged 18 to 35 with Graves' hyperthyroidism. CDR3 region: CASSLDRGMYGYTF. CDR3 bases: TGTGCCAGCAGCTTGGACAGGGGAATGTATGGCTACACCTTC. The full variable domain, its missing parts supplied by reference TRBV5-4 and TRBJ1-2, is ETGVTQSPTHLIKTRGQQVTLRCSSQSGHNTVSWYQQALGQGPQFIFQYYREEENGRGNFPPRFSGLQFPNYSSELNVNALELDDSALYLCASSLDRGMYGYTFGSGTRLTVV.